These 31 T cell receptor beta chains originate from one sample sequenced in a study of blood T cell repertoires in COVID-19. Clones were sequenced by immunoSEQ multiplex PCR, and TCRdb holds only the in-frame ones, with some missing. Counted here are roughly 310,000 clones, roughly nine tenths occurring once; the ten biggest clones make up 2.5% to 3.5%. The sample was peripheral blood. Every receptor here comes from a woman under 40 with COVID-19, enrolled during active disease.

V gene TRBV19 combines with J gene TRBJ1-6; D possibly corresponds to TRBD1 (6 bases). Looked up from germline, CDR1 is LNHDA and CDR2 is SQIVND (reference sequence). V shed 3 bases and J shed 7 bases, with 13 bases lying between them. The CDR3 length is 15 residues. In nucleotides, the CDR3 is TGTGCCAGTAGTATCCGGGGGGCTGCGAATTCACCCCTCCACTTT. It encodes CASSIRGAANSPLHF.

The chain combines TRBV27 with TRBJ1-2; TRBD1 matches at 9 bases. Germline V gives CDR1 MNHEY, CDR2 SMNVEV (reference sequence). The CDR3 extends over 15 amino acids. Losses at the gene ends were 5 bases for V and 1 base for J; bases not matched to a gene: 5. CDR3: CASSNRQGVNYGYTF. CDR3 nucleotides: TGTGCCAGCAGTAACCGACAGGGGGTTAACTATGGCTACACCTTC.

The V call is TRBV5-6, the J call TRBJ1-3, with D possibly matching TRBD1 (6 bases). Germline CDR1 SGHDT, CDR2 YYEEEE. The CDR3 sequence is 15 residues long. Trimming removed 4 bases at V and 0 bases at J, with 11 bases between. The CDR3 DNA reads TGTGCCAGCAGCCCTAGACAGGTCTCTGGAAACACCATATATTTT. Translated, it gives CASSPRQVSGNTIYF.

The gene calls are TRBV7-2 and TRBJ1-2, with no clear D. Per germline, CDR1 SGHTA and CDR2 FQGNSA. Trimming cost V 4 bases and J 6 bases, with 15 bases left between them. This CDR3 comprises 14 residues. Written as DNA, the CDR3 is TGTGCCAGCAGCTCTCGGCGGAGTAATAATGGCTACACCTTC. Translation gives CASSSRRSNNGYTF.

The gene calls are TRBV5-1 and TRBJ2-2, with TRBD2 identical over 8 bases. The ends lost 3 bases at V and 7 bases at J; junction bases unmatched: 11. Looked up from germline, CDR1 is SGHRS and CDR2 is YFSETQ. The CDR3 is made up of 16 amino acids. CDR3 nucleotides: TGCGCCAGCAGCTCCAACCGGGAGGGCTGGATCGGGGAGCTGTTTTTT. Its translation is CASSSNREGWIGELFF.

CDR3 loop: CASSASGQGPNYGYTF. DNA of the CDR3: TGTGCCAGCAGCGCCTCTGGACAGGGCCCTAACTATGGCTACACCTTC. The J gene is TRBJ1-2, the V gene TRBV7-9; 8 nucleotides match TRBD1. The V and J ends lost 5 bases and 0 bases, in that order; junction bases with no gene match: 8. CDR1 is SEHNR, CDR2 FQNEAQ, per germline (reference sequence). The CDR3 runs 16 residues.

V gene TRBV25-1 combines with J gene TRBJ1-5; 8 bases are shared with TRBD1. The CDR3 runs to 14 residues. Germline CDR1 MGHDK, CDR2 SYGVNS. V lost 5 bases and J lost 4; bases outside the gene matches: 4. The CDR3, as DNA: TGTGCCAGCAGTCAGACAGGGGAAAATCAGCCCCAGCATTTT. This encodes CASSQTGENQPQHF.

The chain links TRBV7-2 to TRBJ1-4, with 10 bases that match TRBD1. CDR1 is SGHTA, CDR2 FQGNSA, per germline. V gave up 6 bases and J gave up 8 bases; unmatched junction bases: 9. CDR3 length: 15 amino acids. The CDR3, as DNA: TGTGCCAGCAGGGTTACCGGGACAGGGGAAGAAAAACTGTTTTTT. It codes for CASRVTGTGEEKLFF.

On this clone itself: Other DNA sequences in the same sample also yield this CDR3. The V gene is TRBV6-5, the J gene TRBJ1-2, with 8 bases matching TRBD1. With 0 bases clipped from V and 4 bases from J, the junction kept 1 base outside the gene matches. Germline CDR1 reads MNHEY; CDR2 reads SVGAGI. This CDR3 comprises 14 residues. In DNA form, the CDR3 reads TGTGCCAGCAGTTACTCGACAGGGGTCTATGGCTACACCTTC. This sequence encodes CASSYSTGVYGYTF.

The rearrangement links TRBV7-3 to TRBJ2-1; D uncertain. The CDR3 extends over 13 amino acids. The germline V gene encodes CDR1 SGHTA and CDR2 FQGTGA. Deletions cut 2 bases from V and 9 bases from J, with 11 bases between. The CDR3 spells CASSLLGFGEQFF. CDR3 coding DNA: TGTGCCAGCAGCTTACTGGGCTTCGGTGAGCAGTTCTTC.

Turning to this clone: This sample includes further DNA sequences coding for the same CDR3. The rearrangement links TRBV2 to TRBJ2-2; D might be TRBD2 (5 bases). Germline CDR1 reads SNHLY; CDR2 reads FYNNEI. Trimming took 5 bases from V and 0 from J, leaving 7 bases between them. The CDR3 sequence is 14 residues long. In nucleotides, the CDR3 is TGTGCCAGCAGTTCCGGGGCGAACACCGGGGAGCTGTTTTTT. Its translation: CASSSGANTGELFF.

This clone appeared a single time. The gene calls are TRBV12-3 or TRBV12-4 and TRBJ1-2, with D perhaps matching TRBD1 (6 bases). The germline V and J ends were trimmed by 5 bases and 3 bases, with 10 bases remaining between them. The CDR3 totals 13 residues. CDR3 nucleotide sequence: TGTGCCAGCAGTCGACAGGAGCACTATGGCTACACCTTC. Amino acids: CASSRQEHYGYTF.

The J gene is TRBJ1-5, the V gene TRBV2, with D hard to call. The ends were cut back, 5 bases at V and 7 bases at J, with 12 bases in the middle. The CDR3 length is 13 residues. The germline V gene encodes CDR1 SNHLY and CDR2 FYNNEI. CDR3 residues: CASSWELDQPQHF. Written as DNA, the CDR3 is TGTGCCAGCAGTTGGGAGTTGGACCAGCCCCAGCATTTT.

V gene TRBV2 combines with J gene TRBJ1-4; perhaps TRBD1 as D (6 bases). This CDR3 spans 16 amino acids. In germline, CDR1 is SNHLY, CDR2 FYNNEI. Trimming pared 3 bases from V and 5 bases from J, leaving 16 bases between. CDR3 loop: CASSEGAARGNEKLFF. The CDR3 DNA reads as TGTGCCAGCAGTGAGGGGGCGGCCAGGGGAAATGAAAAACTGTTTTTT.

The rearrangement uses TRBV4-1 and TRBJ1-4; no firm D call. This CDR3 comprises 15 residues. Trimming took off 1 base at V and 3 bases at J, with 9 bases between the two ends. Germline V lookup: CDR1 MGHRA, CDR2 YSYEKL. The CDR3: CASSQVTGSNEKLFF. Written as DNA, the CDR3 is TGCGCCAGCAGCCAAGTGACGGGGTCTAATGAAAAACTGTTTTTT.

The rearrangement joins TRBV4-2 to TRBJ2-7, with 9 bases fitting TRBD1. The CDR3 sequence is 15 residues long. Germline assignment: CDR1 LGHNA and CDR2 YNFKEQ. Trimming at V came to 1 base and at J to 5 bases, leaving 6 bases not matched to a gene. Written as DNA, the CDR3 is TGTGCCAGCAGCCAAGGAGGGACAGGGTACCACGAGCAGTACTTC. Its protein product is CASSQGGTGYHEQYF.

This chain connects TRBV10-3 to TRBJ1-2; TRBD1 aligns across 8 bases. The germline V gene encodes CDR1 ENHRY and CDR2 SYGVKD. The J segment lost 5 bases and the V segment lost 8 bases, leaving 16 bases of the junction unmatched. The CDR3 extends over 16 amino acids. DNA for the CDR3: TGTGCCATCGTGGATTTGGGACCGACAGGGGAATATGGCTACACCTTC. This codes for CAIVDLGPTGEYGYTF.

The CDR3 region has the DNA TGCGCCAGCGGGCTGACCGGGGGAAACACTGAAGCTTTCTTT. Its protein is CASGLTGGNTEAFF. V gene TRBV5-1 combines with J gene TRBJ1-1; D perhaps matches TRBD1 (5 bases). There are 14 residues in the CDR3. Deletions cut 7 bases from V and 2 bases from J, with 15 bases between. In germline, CDR1 is SGHRS, CDR2 YFSETQ. Full variable domain (rest looked up from reference TRBV5-1 and TRBJ1-1): KAGVTQTPRYLIKTRGQQVTLSCSPISGHRSVSWYQQTPGQGLQFLFEYFSETQRNKGNFPGRFSGRQFSNSRSEMNVSTLELGDSALYLCASGLTGGNTEAFFGQGTRLTVV.

This clone was counted only a few times. The CDR3 sequence is CASSPLGGWQNNSPLHF. The CDR3 DNA sequence: TGTGCCAGCAGTCCGTTAGGGGGTTGGCAGAATAATTCACCCCTCCACTTT. The chain uses TRBV7-8 and TRBJ1-6; tentative D call: TRBD1 (6 bases). The CDR3 length is 17 residues. Trimming shortened V by 6 bases and J by 5 bases, and 20 bases separated the two germline ends. The germline CDR1 and CDR2 sequences are SGHVS and FQNEAQ. Full variable domain (outside the CDR3, taken from reference TRBV7-8 and TRBJ1-6): GAGVSQSPRYKVAKRGQDVALRCDPISGHVSLFWYQQALGQGPEFLTYFQNEAQLDKSGLPSDRFFAERPEGSVSTLKIQRTQQEDSAVYLCASSPLGGWQNNSPLHFGNGTRLTVT.

The chain carries TRBV18 and TRBJ1-5; D is unclear. Germline V gene sequence: CDR1 KGHSH, CDR2 LQKENI. The CDR3 spans 15 residues. Trimming pared 2 bases from V and 6 bases from J, leaving 14 bases between. CDR3 nucleotide sequence: TGTGCCAGCTCACCAGCTACATCGAGGAGTCAGCCCCAGCATTTT. It specifies CASSPATSRSQPQHF.

The gene calls are TRBV10-3 and TRBJ2-1; possibly TRBD2 for D (6 bases). CDR3 length: 15 residues. Germline V CDR1 and CDR2: ENHRY, SYGVKD. Trimming took 0 bases from V and 7 from J, leaving 13 bases between them. The CDR3: CAISESNSAGNEQFF. CDR3 nucleotides: TGTGCCATCAGTGAGTCAAATTCCGCGGGGAATGAGCAGTTCTTC.

This sequence joins TRBV2 and TRBJ2-1, with D possibly TRBD1 on 5 matching bases. The CDR3 spans 12 residues. Germline V gene data show CDR1 as SNHLY and CDR2 as FYNNEI. Trimming left V 6 bases short and J 7 bases short, with 10 bases between. The CDR3: CASSKQVNEQFF. DNA for the CDR3: TGTGCCAGCAGCAAACAGGTGAATGAGCAGTTCTTC.

This clone appeared once. V and J are TRBV15 and TRBJ2-6; D is perhaps TRBD1 (5 bases). Between the trimmed V and J ends, which lost 4 bases and 0 bases, there was a span of 13 bases. CDR3 length: 17 residues. Germline CDR1 LNHNV, CDR2 YYDKDF (reference sequence). DNA for the CDR3: TGTGCCACCAGCACGCGGACACCCCTCTCTGGGGCCAACGTCCTGACTTTC. This translates into CATSTRTPLSGANVLTF.

J is TRBJ2-7 and V is TRBV12-3 or TRBV12-4; 8 positions match TRBD1. The length of the CDR3 is 13 residues. V lost 6 bases and J lost 7; bases outside the gene matches: 8. The CDR3 is CASSPTGVGEQYF. Here the CDR3 DNA reads TGTGCCAGCAGCCCGACAGGGGTGGGAGAGCAGTACTTC.

The chain uses TRBV10-3 and TRBJ1-6, with D tentatively TRBD1 (6 bases). Looked up from germline, CDR1 is ENHRY and CDR2 is SYGVKD. The CDR3 totals 14 residues. Trimming left V 2 bases short and J 7 bases short, with 9 bases between. CDR3 residues: CAISEDTGNSPLHF. The CDR3 coding sequence is TGTGCCATCAGTGAGGACACAGGGAATTCACCCCTCCACTTT.

The chain couples TRBV14 to TRBJ2-5; D is perhaps TRBD2 (7 bases). CDR1 SGHDN and CDR2 FVKESK come from the germline V gene. V was trimmed by 3 bases and J by 2 bases, leaving 16 bases between them. This CDR3 is built from 16 residues. This CDR3 is CASSHSQGGGQETQYF. The CDR3 coding sequence is TGTGCCAGCAGCCACTCCCAGGGAGGGGGGCAAGAGACCCAGTACTTC.

This chain uses TRBV7-2 with TRBJ2-7, with 7 bases that match TRBD2. Germline lookup yields CDR1 SGHTA and CDR2 FQGNSA. The CDR3 covers 15 residues. Unmatched junction bases numbered 6, after V lost 2 bases and J lost 2 bases. In DNA, the CDR3 is TGTGCCAGCAGCTTACTTCTAGCGGAAACCTACGAGCAGTACTTC. It specifies CASSLLLAETYEQYF.

This clone turned up a few times. The chain uses TRBV5-1 and TRBJ2-7, with D perhaps TRBD1 (6 bases). CDR3 size: 15 residues. V was pared by 0 bases and J by 0 bases, with 10 bases between. CDR1 and CDR2 from the germline V gene are SGHRS and YFSETQ. CDR3 DNA sequence: TGCGCCAGCAGCTTGGGGGCAGGGGCCTCCTACGAGCAGTACTTC. It is translated as CASSLGAGASYEQYF.

The chain has TRBV14 and TRBJ2-3; unclear D gene. CDR3 length: 15 residues. The V end lost 0 bases, the J end lost 6 bases, and 13 bases lay between the germline ends. From germline, CDR1 is SGHDN and CDR2 FVKESK. CDR3: CASSQETPGPDTQYF. CDR3 sequence (DNA): TGTGCCAGCAGCCAAGAGACCCCAGGTCCGGATACGCAGTATTTT.

The chain links TRBV28 to TRBJ1-4, with no clear D. The V and J ends lost 2 bases and 4 bases respectively, with 23 bases between them. The germline CDR1 and CDR2 sequences are MDHEN and SYDVKM. The CDR3 covers 19 residues. The CDR3, as DNA: TGTGCCAGCAGTTTAAGTATGCCGGGTTTCGCCCGTTTTAATGAAAAACTGTTTTTT. Its protein is CASSLSMPGFARFNEKLFF.

The chain carries TRBV30 and TRBJ1-2; 9 nucleotides match TRBD1. The germline V gene has CDR1 GTSNPN and CDR2 SVGIG (reference sequence). Trimming removed 3 bases from V and 7 bases from J; junction bases left unmatched: 12. This CDR3 is 15 amino acids long. The CDR3 protein is CAWRVGTGLRGGYTF. The CDR3 nucleotides read TGTGCCTGGAGGGTCGGGACAGGGCTTCGGGGTGGCTACACCTTC. The full variable domain, in which reference TRBV30 and TRBJ1-2 provide the parts outside the CDR3, is SQTIHQWPATLVQPVGSPLSLECTVEGTSNPNLYWYRQAAGRGLQLLFYSVGIGQISSEVPQNLSASRPQDRQFILSSKKLLLSDSGFYLCAWRVGTGLRGGYTFGSGTRLTVV.